The source of this T cell receptor (beta chain) is a study of Tregs in tolerant kidney transplant recipients. General study points: Tregs expanded with activated donor B cells seemed most donor-specific.

Sequencing used immunoSEQ multiplex PCR; TCRdb keeps in-frame clones, though not all of them. This sample has 84,000 or so clones, with 90% to 95% found just once. Regarding this clone: Its target is not known.

Mixed chimerism was transient after nonmyeloablative marrow transplants from related graft donors. Unstimulated Tregs (CD4+CD25+CD127-) and CD4+CD25- non-Tregs were sorted from PBMCs. CDR3 length: 15 amino acids. Trimming removed 1 base from V and 12 bases from J; junction bases left unmatched: 6. Germline V gene sequence: CDR1 SGHAT, CDR2 FQNNGV. The V call is TRBV11-2, the J call TRBJ2-3; 14 nucleotides match TRBD2. This sequence originates from a human patient who received a combined kidney and bone marrow transplant. Some T cells may be supplied by the graft donor. The material sequenced was CD4+ T cells from blood (PBMCs), taken 12 months after the transplant. CDR3 DNA: TGTGCCAGCAGCTTAGCGGGACTAGCGGGAGCCTCTCAGTATTTT. This translates into CASSLAGLAGASQYF.